Shown below are 32 T cell receptor beta chains from a single sample sequenced in a study of blood T cells in healthy people across ages. Together with a sample-barcoded 5' primer, a J-beta primer mix was included in a second PCR lasting about 6 to 12 cycles. TCRdb called the 5' RACE reads again in MiXCR, with one record for every CDR3 protein. This sample has about a million distinct CDR3 sequences, with roughly half found just once. Sequencing was carried out using blood. The source is a woman aged 55-75 years in good health.

The chain carries TRBV5-1 and TRBJ2-3; no reliable D call. CDR3 length: 14 amino acids. The germline V gene encodes CDR1 SGHRS and CDR2 YFSETQ. V lost 1 base, J lost 0 bases, and 6 bases lay in between. The CDR3 protein is CASSLTDSTDTQYF. The CDR3 nucleotides are TGCGCCAGCAGCTTGACAGACAGCACAGATACGCAGTATTTT.

This clonotype was seen a few times. The J gene is TRBJ2-7, the V gene TRBV5-1; the D gene could be TRBD1 or TRBD2 (5 bases each). Trimming shortened V by 4 bases and J by 0 bases, and 14 bases separated the two germline ends. Germline CDR1 is SGHRS and CDR2 is YFSETQ. CDR3 length equals 15 residues. The CDR3 DNA is TGCGCCAGCAGCATCGGGACGGGGAGCTCCTACGAGCAGTACTTC. Translated: CASSIGTGSSYEQYF.

The rearrangement links TRBV7-8 to TRBJ1-1; 7 positions match TRBD1. The CDR3 is made up of 13 amino acids. The germline V gene has CDR1 SGHVS and CDR2 FQNEAQ. Losses at the gene ends were 5 bases for V and 8 bases for J; bases not matched to a gene: 8. CDR3 residues: CASSHDRVQEAFF. CDR3 DNA: TGTGCCAGCAGCCATGACAGGGTACAAGAAGCTTTCTTT.

The chain carries TRBV28 and TRBJ1-2; D is perhaps TRBD1 (5 bases). Trimming pared 10 bases from V and 7 bases from J, leaving 16 bases between. CDR1 MDHEN and CDR2 SYDVKM come from the germline V gene. The CDR3 runs to 12 residues. The CDR3 DNA sequence: TGTGCCACTCTCCTGGGGGTCGGTGGCTACACCTTC. Amino acids: CATLLGVGGYTF.

The chain has TRBV2 and TRBJ2-3; perhaps TRBD2 as D (5 bases). Germline CDR1 is SNHLY and CDR2 is FYNNEI. Trimming removed 7 bases from V and 1 base from J, with 9 bases in between. This CDR3 has 13 amino acids. CDR3 residues: CASKYSGTDTQYF. For the CDR3, the DNA is TGTGCCAGCAAGTATAGCGGCACAGATACGCAGTATTTT.

This clonotype was counted a few times. The J gene is TRBJ2-7, the V gene TRBV7-9; the D is unclear. This CDR3 is 11 amino acids long. V was pared by 8 bases and J by 2 bases, with 7 bases between. Germline lookup yields CDR1 SEHNR and CDR2 FQNEAQ (reference sequence). The CDR3 loop reads CASGMAYEQYF. DNA for the CDR3: TGTGCCAGCGGGATGGCCTACGAGCAGTACTTC.

The chain uses TRBV20-1 and TRBJ2-2; D could derive from TRBD1 or TRBD2 (5 bases each). This CDR3 comprises 17 residues. The germline gives CDR1 DFQATT, CDR2 SNEGSKA (reference sequence). V was pared by 0 bases and J by 1 base, with 15 bases between. CDR3 DNA sequence: TGCAGTGCTAGAGATCTTCTTCGAGGGGTGAACACCGGGGAGCTGTTTTTT. Encoded protein: CSARDLLRGVNTGELFF.

This chain uses TRBV28 with TRBJ2-3, with 11 bases fitting TRBD2. Germline loops: CDR1 MDHEN, CDR2 SYDVKM. V trimming: 4 bases; J trimming: 4 bases; junction bases outside the gene matches: 10. The CDR3 sequence is 17 residues long. This CDR3 is CASSSTTSGTPADTQYF. The CDR3 coding sequence is TGTGCCAGCAGTTCCACGACTAGCGGGACGCCGGCAGATACGCAGTATTTT.

This sequence joins TRBV29-1 and TRBJ2-7, with a possible D match to TRBD1 (6 bases). Germline CDR1 and CDR2: SQVTM and ANQGSEA. The CDR3 length is 14 residues. V shed 8 bases and J shed 1 base, with 18 bases lying between them. The CDR3 nucleotides are TGCAGCTTTTCCCCGACAGGTTCTTCCTACGAGCAGTACTTC. The encoded protein is CSFSPTGSSYEQYF.

The chain uses TRBV2 and TRBJ1-5, with D tentatively TRBD1 (6 bases). V lost 6 bases to trimming and J lost 6 bases, with 12 bases between them. The CDR3 is made up of 13 amino acids. Germline CDR1 reads SNHLY; CDR2 reads FYNNEI. The CDR3 is CASSTGLAQPQHF. Here the CDR3 DNA reads TGTGCCAGCAGCACAGGGTTGGCTCAGCCCCAGCATTTT.

This chain joins TRBV6-4 and TRBJ1-6; TRBD1 is a possible D gene (6 bases). V lost 5 bases, J lost 10 bases, and 18 bases lay in between. The CDR3 contains 15 residues. Germline V lookup: CDR1 MRHNA, CDR2 SNTAGT. The CDR3 here is CASSINAGVGSPLHF. DNA for the CDR3: TGTGCCAGCAGTATTAACGCAGGGGTAGGCTCACCCCTCCACTTT.

This clonotype was recorded many times. V is TRBV9 and J is TRBJ2-1, with 13 bases matching TRBD2. Germline V gene lookup returns CDR1 SGDLS and CDR2 YYNGEE. V shed 1 base, J shed 12 bases, and the junction held 4 bases outside the gene matches. CDR3 length equals 14 residues. In DNA, the CDR3 is TGTGCCAGCAGCGTACTGACTAGCGGGAGGTTGCAGTTCTTC. It encodes CASSVLTSGRLQFF.

This chain uses TRBV2 with TRBJ2-1; D gene uncertain. Germline V CDR1 and CDR2: SNHLY, FYNNEI. The CDR3 spans 14 residues. V was trimmed by 2 bases and J by 9 bases, leaving 14 bases between them. The CDR3, as DNA: TGTGCCAGCAGTGAACCGCGCCAGGAACTTGAGCAGTTCTTC. Protein: CASSEPRQELEQFF.

The chain employs TRBV5-4 and TRBJ2-5, with D unclear. This CDR3 is built from 14 residues. Germline V gene data show CDR1 as SGHNT and CDR2 as YYREEE (reference sequence). The ends were cut back, 6 bases at V and 2 bases at J, with 14 bases in the middle. The CDR3 sequence is CASTPVEAQETQYF. The CDR3 bases are TGTGCCAGCACGCCAGTGGAAGCACAAGAGACCCAGTACTTC.

This chain uses TRBV7-3 with TRBJ2-3; no reliable D call. The CDR3 sequence is 14 residues long. V was cut by 1 base and J by 1 base, with 6 bases left in between. Germline V lookup: CDR1 SGHTA, CDR2 FQGTGA. The CDR3 loop is CASSLMPGTDTQYF. The DNA for the CDR3 is TGTGCCAGCAGCTTAATGCCCGGCACAGATACGCAGTATTTT.

V gene TRBV29-1 combines with J gene TRBJ2-1, with unresolved D. Germline CDR1 and CDR2: SQVTM and ANQGSEA. The CDR3 consists of 12 residues. Trimming cost V 2 bases and J 13 bases, with 15 bases left between them. In nucleotides, the CDR3 is TGCAGCGTTGAACGCCTTGAAGAGACCCAGTTCTTC. It is translated as CSVERLEETQFF.

This clonotype has only a few counts. It may be a read error: a sequence one base away is much more abundant. The chain joins TRBV2 to TRBJ2-7, with D tentatively TRBD1 (6 bases). CDR1 is SNHLY, CDR2 FYNNEI, per germline. V was clipped by 7 bases and J by 3 bases, with 10 bases between them. The CDR3 contains 12 residues. The CDR3 DNA reads as TGTGCCAGCAATTCACAGGGCTACGAGCAGTACTTC. It codes for CASNSQGYEQYF.

This clonotype was detected a few times. The CDR3 protein is CSAKWSTPSPLHF. In DNA, the CDR3 is TGCAGTGCCAAGTGGAGCACCCCTTCACCCCTCCACTTT. The chain uses TRBV20-1 and TRBJ1-6, with D unresolved. The CDR3 extends over 13 amino acids. V shed 6 bases and J shed 9 bases, with 15 bases lying between them. CDR1 and CDR2 (germline): DFQATT, SNEGSKA (reference sequence).

The V gene is TRBV12-3 or TRBV12-4, the J gene TRBJ2-5; possibly TRBD1 or TRBD2 for D (5 bases each). The CDR3 extends over 12 amino acids. V lost 6 bases and J lost 7, with 12 bases in between. CDR3 region: CASRQGEGTQYF. As DNA, the CDR3 is TGTGCCAGCAGGCAGGGAGAGGGGACCCAGTACTTC.

V is TRBV13 and J is TRBJ1-2, with TRBD1 matching 7 bases. Germline V lookup: CDR1 PRHDT, CDR2 FYEKMQ (reference sequence). Germline trimming cut 2 bases from V and 6 bases from J; bases unmatched to any gene: 12. The CDR3 is 16 amino acids. In DNA, the CDR3 is TGTGCCAGCAGCTTAAAGGATCATCGGGACAGCGATGGCTACACCTTC. Translation: CASSLKDHRDSDGYTF.

The chain uses TRBV6-2 or TRBV6-3 and TRBJ1-2; D gene uncertain. The CDR3 spans 14 residues. The germline gives CDR1 MNHEY, CDR2 SVGEGT. Trimming shortened V by 10 bases and J by 6 bases, and 21 bases separated the two germline ends. CDR3 region: CATFRAQNRDGYTF. DNA of the CDR3: TGTGCCACCTTCCGGGCCCAAAATCGTGATGGCTACACCTTC.

This rearrangement joins TRBV7-2 to TRBJ2-1; 8 bases align to TRBD2. The length of the CDR3 is 14 residues. V shed 4 bases, J shed 9 bases, and the junction held 8 bases outside the gene matches. Germline V gene lookup returns CDR1 SGHTA and CDR2 FQGNSA. The CDR3 region has the DNA TGTGCCAGCAGCTGCAGCGGGAGCGGGAGTGAGCAGTTCTTC. Residues: CASSCSGSGSEQFF.

To note about this clonotype: At one end the junction does not follow the germline gene, possibly because of a read error. V and J are TRBV7-2 and TRBJ2-7; 7 nucleotides match TRBD1. The tail of the sequence fits TRBJ2-5 better, so the J call may be wrong. The CDR3 loop spans 16 amino acids. Germline V gene lookup returns CDR1 SGHTA and CDR2 FQGNSA. The CDR3 reads CASGLEGWTGIETQYF. Written as DNA, the CDR3 is TGTGCCAGCGGCTTAGAGGGCTGGACAGGCATAGAGACCCAGTACTTC.

The V call is TRBV9, the J call TRBJ2-7, with D possibly matching TRBD2 (5 bases). Trimming cost V 0 bases and J 0 bases, with 13 bases left between them. The CDR3 covers 16 residues. CDR1 SGDLS and CDR2 YYNGEE come from the germline V gene. Written as DNA, the CDR3 is TGTGCCAGCAGCGTAGGCGGCGGGCAGAGCTCCTACGAGCAGTACTTC. This codes for CASSVGGGQSSYEQYF.

This clonotype was seen only once. This rearrangement joins TRBV20-1 to TRBJ2-5; weak D call: TRBD1 (8 bases). V lost 6 bases, J lost 1 base, and 18 bases lay in between. The CDR3 loop spans 15 amino acids. Germline CDR1 reads DFQATT; CDR2 reads SNEGSKA (reference sequence). The CDR3 nucleotides read TGCAGTGCCCTAGACAGGGGAGGGATCCAAGAGACCCAGTACTTC. This translates into CSALDRGGIQETQYF.

This clonotype was counted ten times or more. The chain recombines TRBV7-9 with TRBJ2-4; D is unclear. The V gene's germline CDR1 is SEHNR and CDR2 FQNEAQ (reference sequence). The CDR3 loop spans 12 amino acids. V was clipped by 5 bases and J by 6 bases, with 8 bases between them. CDR3 bases: TGTGCCAGCAGCGACTGGAGAAACATTCAGTACTTC. This codes for CASSDWRNIQYF.

The chain carries TRBV25-1 and TRBJ2-7; D might be TRBD2 (6 bases). This CDR3 has 14 residues. The germline CDR1 and CDR2 sequences are MGHDK and SYGVNS. Trimming pared 3 bases from V and 7 bases from J, leaving 16 bases between. The CDR3 spells CASSDELAGNEQYF. DNA for the CDR3: TGTGCCAGCAGTGATGAACTAGCCGGCAATGAGCAGTACTTC.

The CDR3 nucleotides are TGTGCCAGCAGAAGGACGGGGGCAAGTAGCAATCAGCCCCAGCATTTT. Protein product: CASRRTGASSNQPQHF. V is TRBV28 and J is TRBJ1-5; D might be TRBD1 (6 bases). With 6 bases removed from V and 0 bases from J, the gap between germline ends came to 15 bases. Looked up from germline, CDR1 is MDHEN and CDR2 is SYDVKM. The CDR3 sequence is 16 residues long.

This clonotype showed up just a few times. The chain recombines TRBV4-1 with TRBJ1-1; no clear D. This CDR3 has 13 amino acids. V lost 2 bases and J lost 5, with 9 bases in between. The germline V gene encodes CDR1 MGHRA and CDR2 YSYEKL. The CDR3 is CASSQPGGTEAFF. CDR3 bases: TGCGCCAGCAGCCAACCCGGAGGTACTGAAGCTTTCTTT.

This chain links TRBV7-9 with TRBJ2-3; the match to TRBD2 covers 9 bases. Germline values: CDR1 SEHNR, CDR2 FQNEAQ (reference sequence). The CDR3 covers 15 residues. The V and J ends lost 11 bases and 4 bases, in that order; junction bases with no gene match: 13. The CDR3 coding sequence is TGTGCCGGAGCCAGCGGGAGGAGAGGGGCAGATACGCAGTATTTT. It is translated as CAGASGRRGADTQYF.

The J gene is TRBJ1-1, the V gene TRBV12-3 or TRBV12-4; D is perhaps TRBD1 (6 bases). The CDR3 spans 14 residues. V was trimmed by 4 bases and J by 7 bases, leaving 16 bases between them. CDR3 sequence: CASSSSPRQVEAFF. For the CDR3, the DNA is TGTGCCAGCAGTTCGAGCCCTCGACAGGTTGAAGCTTTCTTT.

This clonotype has more than one count but fewer than ten. This chain links TRBV5-1 with TRBJ2-7; a possible D gene is TRBD1 (6 bases). This CDR3 contains 13 residues. In germline, CDR1 is SGHRS, CDR2 YFSETQ. V was cut by 3 bases and J by 5 bases, with 12 bases left in between. CDR3 sequence: CASSWGQEDEQYF. DNA for the CDR3: TGCGCCAGCAGCTGGGGACAAGAGGACGAGCAGTACTTC.